This passage covers 10 T cell receptor beta chains from one sample sequenced in a study of cytomegalovirus exposure and HLA in healthy donors. Primers included in the PCR were 60 Vbeta and 13 Jbeta primers. Method: immunoSEQ multiplex PCR; TCRdb's copy keeps in-frame clones and lacks some. The table lists around 150,000 clones, 63% of them singletons, with approximately 7% in the top ten. What was sequenced was PBMCs. Receptors were obtained from a woman aged 60-75 years in good health and CMV-seropositive.

The V gene is TRBV28, the J gene TRBJ2-1; TRBD2 matches at 12 bases. J was trimmed by 2 bases and V by 0 bases; bases with no gene match: 8. CDR1 and CDR2 (germline): MDHEN, SYDVKM. The CDR3 is made up of 19 amino acids. CDR3 region: CASSLWETSGRGAYNEQFF. In DNA, the CDR3 is TGTGCCAGCAGTTTATGGGAGACTAGCGGGAGAGGCGCCTACAATGAGCAGTTCTTC.

V is TRBV18 and J is TRBJ2-7; 9 nucleotides align to TRBD2. Germline values: CDR1 KGHSH, CDR2 LQKENI. J lost 0 bases, V lost 4 bases, and 7 bases had no gene match. The CDR3 spans 16 residues. For the CDR3, the DNA is TGTGCCAGCTCACGTACCGATAGCGGGAGCTCCTACGAGCAGTACTTC. Translation gives CASSRTDSGSSYEQYF.

The chain has TRBV19 and TRBJ2-1; the match to TRBD2 covers 12 bases. V lost 10 bases, J lost 5 bases, and 3 bases stayed unmatched. Germline V gives CDR1 LNHDA, CDR2 SQIVND (reference sequence). The CDR3 is 13 amino acids. The CDR3 DNA follows: TGTGCCACCCGACTAGCGGGGGACAATGAGCAGTTCTTC. Its protein is CATRLAGDNEQFF.

The rearrangement links TRBV14 to TRBJ1-1; 9 nucleotides agree with TRBD1. The CDR3 is made up of 16 amino acids. Germline values: CDR1 SGHDN, CDR2 FVKESK. J was trimmed by 2 bases and V by 4 bases; bases with no gene match: 8. Written as DNA, the CDR3 is TGTGCCAGCAGCCGGGGACAGGGAGTCGAAAACACTGAAGCTTTCTTT. Its protein is CASSRGQGVENTEAFF.

The V call is TRBV5-1, the J call TRBJ2-1, with 10 nucleotides matching TRBD2. V lost 4 bases, J lost 7 bases, and 8 bases stayed unmatched. There are 15 residues in the CDR3. Germline-derived CDR1 and CDR2 are SGHRS and YFSETQ. CDR3 residues: CASSDLAGVMNEQFF. CDR3 bases: TGCGCCAGCAGCGATCTAGCGGGAGTCATGAATGAGCAGTTCTTC. The full variable domain, its missing parts supplied by reference TRBV5-1 and TRBJ2-1, is KAGVTQTPRYLIKTRGQQVTLSCSPISGHRSVSWYQQTPGQGLQFLFEYFSETQRNKGNFPGRFSGRQFSNSRSEMNVSTLELGDSALYLCASSDLAGVMNEQFFGPGTRLTVL.

CDR3 protein: CASSPPGQGYGYTF. The CDR3 bases are TGTGCCAGCTCACCACCGGGACAGGGGTATGGCTACACCTTC. This chain connects TRBV18 to TRBJ1-2; TRBD1 matches at 10 bases. The CDR3 extends over 14 amino acids. The ends lost 0 bases at V and 5 bases at J; junction bases unmatched: 0. Per the germline V gene, CDR1 is KGHSH and CDR2 is LQKENI.

This clone was counted a few times. The same CDR3 also results from other DNA sequences found in this sample. The V and J genes are TRBV7-2 and TRBJ1-5; 7 bases agree with TRBD1. CDR1 and CDR2 (germline): SGHTA, FQGNSA. Trimming removed 2 bases from V and 2 bases from J; junction bases left unmatched: 0. CDR3 size: 14 residues. The CDR3 loop is CASSLTGGNQPQHF. The CDR3 DNA reads as TGTGCCAGCAGCTTAACAGGGGGCAATCAGCCCCAGCATTTT. The full variable domain, completed using reference TRBV7-2 and TRBJ1-5, is GAGVSQSPSNKVTEKGKDVELRCDPISGHTALYWYRQSLGQGLEFLIYFQGNSAPDKSGLPSDRFSAERTGGSVSTLTIQRTQQEDSAVYLCASSLTGGNQPQHFGDGTRLSIL.

The V and J genes are TRBV29-1 and TRBJ2-5; D remains ambiguous. V gave up 5 bases and J gave up 0 bases, with 7 bases separating them. There are 12 residues in the CDR3. Per the germline V gene, CDR1 is SQVTM and CDR2 is ANQGSEA. CDR3 amino acids: CSVQANQETQYF. In DNA form, the CDR3 reads TGCAGCGTTCAGGCAAACCAAGAGACCCAGTACTTC.

The V and J genes are TRBV27 and TRBJ2-2; D unresolved. Germline values: CDR1 MNHEY, CDR2 SMNVEV (reference sequence). The germline V and J ends were trimmed by 5 bases and 0 bases, with 7 bases remaining between them. The CDR3 sequence is 14 residues long. CDR3 in DNA: TGTGCCAGCAGTCCACTCCCGAACACCGGGGAGCTGTTTTTT. Residues: CASSPLPNTGELFF.

This sequence joins TRBV25-1 and TRBJ1-6; D call uncertain. Germline CDR1 and CDR2: MGHDK and SYGVNS. The CDR3 loop spans 15 amino acids. V was clipped by 2 bases and J by 0 bases, with 5 bases between them. Here the CDR3 DNA reads TGTGCCAGCAGTGAAGTGAGCTCCTATAATTCACCCCTCCACTTT. The encoded protein is CASSEVSSYNSPLHF.